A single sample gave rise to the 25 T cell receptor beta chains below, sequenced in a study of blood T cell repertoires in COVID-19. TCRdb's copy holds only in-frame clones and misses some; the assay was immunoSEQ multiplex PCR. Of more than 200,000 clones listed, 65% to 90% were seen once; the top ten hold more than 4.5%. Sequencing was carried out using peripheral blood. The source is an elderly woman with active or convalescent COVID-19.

This CDR3 is CASSTRPSGGNNEQFF. CDR3 nucleotides: TGTGCCAGCAGCACCCGCCCTAGCGGGGGAAACAATGAGCAGTTCTTC. The V and J genes are TRBV6-6 and TRBJ2-1; TRBD2 matches at 10 bases. Germline V gives CDR1 MNHNY, CDR2 SVGAGI (reference sequence). This CDR3 is 16 amino acids long. Losses at the gene ends were 6 bases for V and 5 bases for J; bases not matched to a gene: 10.

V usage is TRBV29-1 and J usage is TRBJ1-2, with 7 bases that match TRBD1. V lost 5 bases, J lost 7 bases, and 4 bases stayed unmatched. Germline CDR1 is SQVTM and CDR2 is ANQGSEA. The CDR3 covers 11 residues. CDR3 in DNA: TGCAGCGTTTTCGGGACAGTTGGCTACACCTTC. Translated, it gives CSVFGTVGYTF.

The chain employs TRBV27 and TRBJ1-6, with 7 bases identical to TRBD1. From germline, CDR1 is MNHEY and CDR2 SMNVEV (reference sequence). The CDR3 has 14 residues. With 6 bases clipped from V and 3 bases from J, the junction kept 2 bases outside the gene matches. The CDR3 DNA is TGTGCCAGCAGGAGGGACAGCTATAATTCACCCCTCCACTTT. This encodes CASRRDSYNSPLHF.

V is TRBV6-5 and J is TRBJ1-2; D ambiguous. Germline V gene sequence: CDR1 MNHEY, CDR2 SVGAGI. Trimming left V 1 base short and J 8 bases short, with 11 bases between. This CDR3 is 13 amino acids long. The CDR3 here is CASSYFGSGGYTF. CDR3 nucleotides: TGTGCCAGCAGTTACTTCGGGTCTGGGGGCTACACCTTC.

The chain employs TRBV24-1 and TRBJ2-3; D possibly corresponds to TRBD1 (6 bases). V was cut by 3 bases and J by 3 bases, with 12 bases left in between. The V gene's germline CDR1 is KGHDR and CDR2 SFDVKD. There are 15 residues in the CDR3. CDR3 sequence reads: CATSDPGAPTDTQYF. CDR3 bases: TGTGCCACCAGTGATCCAGGGGCGCCGACAGATACGCAGTATTTT.

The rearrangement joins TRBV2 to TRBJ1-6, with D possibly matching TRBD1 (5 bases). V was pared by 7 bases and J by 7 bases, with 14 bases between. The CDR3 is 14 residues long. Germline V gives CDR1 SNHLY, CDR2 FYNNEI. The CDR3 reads CASTRVEFNSPLHF. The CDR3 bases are TGTGCCAGCACCAGGGTGGAATTCAATTCACCCCTCCACTTT.

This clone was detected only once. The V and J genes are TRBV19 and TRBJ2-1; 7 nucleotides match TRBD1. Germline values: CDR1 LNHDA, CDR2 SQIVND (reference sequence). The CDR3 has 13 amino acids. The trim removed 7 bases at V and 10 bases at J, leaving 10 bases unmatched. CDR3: CASNGQDTREQFF. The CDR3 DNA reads TGTGCCAGTAACGGACAGGACACAAGGGAGCAGTTCTTC.

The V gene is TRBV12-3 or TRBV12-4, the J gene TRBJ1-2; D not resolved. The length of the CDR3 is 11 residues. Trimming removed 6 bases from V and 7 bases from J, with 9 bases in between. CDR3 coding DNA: TGTGCCAGCAGCCCCGGGATTGGCTACACCTTC. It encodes CASSPGIGYTF.

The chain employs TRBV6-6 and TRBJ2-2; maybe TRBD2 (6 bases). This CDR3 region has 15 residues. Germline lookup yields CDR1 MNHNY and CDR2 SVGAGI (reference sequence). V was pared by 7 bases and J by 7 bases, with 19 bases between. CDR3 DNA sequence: TGTGCCAGCACAGTGCGGGGACTCTCGGGCGGGGAGCTGTTTTTT. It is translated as CASTVRGLSGGELFF.

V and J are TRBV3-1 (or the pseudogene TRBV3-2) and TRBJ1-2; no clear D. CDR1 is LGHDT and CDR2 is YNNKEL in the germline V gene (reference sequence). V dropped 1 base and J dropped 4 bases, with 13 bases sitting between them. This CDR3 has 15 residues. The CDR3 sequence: CASSQGNGSPYGYTF. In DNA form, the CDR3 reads TGTGCCAGCAGCCAAGGCAACGGGTCGCCCTATGGCTACACCTTC.

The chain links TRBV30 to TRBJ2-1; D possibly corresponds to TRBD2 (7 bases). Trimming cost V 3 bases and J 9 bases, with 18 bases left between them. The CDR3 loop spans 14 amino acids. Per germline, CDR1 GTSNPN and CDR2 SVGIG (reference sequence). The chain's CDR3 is CAWSHMGGASEQFF. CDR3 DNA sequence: TGTGCCTGGAGCCATATGGGGGGGGCCTCTGAGCAGTTCTTC.

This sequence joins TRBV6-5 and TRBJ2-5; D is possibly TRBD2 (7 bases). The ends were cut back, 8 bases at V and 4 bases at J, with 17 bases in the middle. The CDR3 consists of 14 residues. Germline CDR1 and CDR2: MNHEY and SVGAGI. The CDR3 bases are TGTGCCAGCCGGAACGGGGGGCCGGTAGAGACCCAGTACTTC. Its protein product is CASRNGGPVETQYF.

CDR3: CASSFSGTGGYNEQFF. The CDR3 region has the DNA TGCGCCAGCAGCTTCAGCGGGACAGGGGGATACAATGAGCAGTTCTTC. V and J are TRBV5-1 and TRBJ2-1, with TRBD1 identical over 11 bases. Germline trimming cut 2 bases from V and 4 bases from J; bases unmatched to any gene: 5. Germline assignment: CDR1 SGHRS and CDR2 YFSETQ. CDR3 length: 16 amino acids.

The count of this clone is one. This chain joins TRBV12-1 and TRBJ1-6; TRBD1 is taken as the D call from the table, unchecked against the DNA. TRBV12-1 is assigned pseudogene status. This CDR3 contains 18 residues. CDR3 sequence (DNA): TGTGCCAGCAGAAAGATTGTGAACCGGGACAGAGGTAACTCACCCCTCCACTTT. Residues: CASRKIVNRDRGNSPLHF.

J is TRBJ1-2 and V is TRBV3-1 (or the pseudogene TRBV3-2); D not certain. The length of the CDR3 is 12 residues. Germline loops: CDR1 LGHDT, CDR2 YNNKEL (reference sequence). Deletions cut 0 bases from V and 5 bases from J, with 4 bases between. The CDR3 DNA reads TGTGCCAGCAGCCAAGATCGGTATGGCTACACCTTC. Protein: CASSQDRYGYTF.

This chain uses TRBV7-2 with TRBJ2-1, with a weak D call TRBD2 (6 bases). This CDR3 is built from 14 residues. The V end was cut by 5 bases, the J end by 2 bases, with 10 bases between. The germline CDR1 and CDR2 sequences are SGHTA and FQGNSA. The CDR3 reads CASSQLAAYNEQFF. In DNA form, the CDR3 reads TGTGCCAGCAGCCAACTAGCAGCCTACAATGAGCAGTTCTTC.

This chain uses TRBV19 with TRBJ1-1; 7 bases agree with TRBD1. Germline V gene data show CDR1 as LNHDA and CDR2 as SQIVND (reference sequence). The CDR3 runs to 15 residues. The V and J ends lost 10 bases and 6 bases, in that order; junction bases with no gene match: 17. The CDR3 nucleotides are TGTGCCACCCCCCTGGAGGGGACAGCCAATTCTGAAGCTTTCTTT. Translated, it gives CATPLEGTANSEAFF.

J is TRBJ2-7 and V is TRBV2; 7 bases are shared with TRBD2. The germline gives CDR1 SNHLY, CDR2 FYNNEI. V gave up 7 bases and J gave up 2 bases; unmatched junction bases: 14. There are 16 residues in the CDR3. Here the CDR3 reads CASTDPGGVPAYEQYF. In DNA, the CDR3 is TGTGCCAGCACAGACCCTGGGGGGGTCCCTGCCTACGAGCAGTACTTC.

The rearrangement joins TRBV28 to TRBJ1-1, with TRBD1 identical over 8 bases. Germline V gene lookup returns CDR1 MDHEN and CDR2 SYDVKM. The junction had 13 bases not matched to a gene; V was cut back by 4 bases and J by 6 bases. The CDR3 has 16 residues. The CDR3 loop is CASSSPLIGQGSEAFF. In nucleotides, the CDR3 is TGTGCCAGCAGTTCCCCCTTAATAGGACAGGGCTCTGAAGCTTTCTTT.

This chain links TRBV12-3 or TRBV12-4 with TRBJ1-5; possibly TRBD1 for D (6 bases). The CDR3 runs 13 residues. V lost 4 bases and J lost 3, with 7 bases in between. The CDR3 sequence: CASSWDNNQPQHF. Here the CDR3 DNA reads TGTGCCAGCAGTTGGGACAACAATCAGCCCCAGCATTTT.

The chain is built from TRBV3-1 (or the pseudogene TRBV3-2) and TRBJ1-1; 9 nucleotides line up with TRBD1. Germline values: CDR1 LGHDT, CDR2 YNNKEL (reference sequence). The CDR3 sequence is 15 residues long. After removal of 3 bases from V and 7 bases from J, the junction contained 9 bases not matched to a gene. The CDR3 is CASSQGQGGMVEAFF. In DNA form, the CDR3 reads TGTGCCAGCAGCCAGGGACAGGGCGGAATGGTTGAAGCTTTCTTT.

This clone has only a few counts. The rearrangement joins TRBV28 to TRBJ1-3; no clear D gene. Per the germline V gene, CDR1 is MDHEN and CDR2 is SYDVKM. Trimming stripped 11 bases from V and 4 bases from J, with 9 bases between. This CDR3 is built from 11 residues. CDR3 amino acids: CALQQGNTIYF. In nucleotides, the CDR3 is TGTGCCCTTCAACAGGGAAACACCATATATTTT.

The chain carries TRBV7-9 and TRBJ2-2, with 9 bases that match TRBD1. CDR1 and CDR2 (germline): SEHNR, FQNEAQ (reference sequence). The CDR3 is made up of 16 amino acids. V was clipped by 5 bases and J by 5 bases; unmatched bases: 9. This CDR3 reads CASSQVAGTGTGELFF. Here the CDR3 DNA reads TGTGCCAGCAGCCAAGTAGCCGGGACAGGGACCGGGGAGCTGTTTTTT.

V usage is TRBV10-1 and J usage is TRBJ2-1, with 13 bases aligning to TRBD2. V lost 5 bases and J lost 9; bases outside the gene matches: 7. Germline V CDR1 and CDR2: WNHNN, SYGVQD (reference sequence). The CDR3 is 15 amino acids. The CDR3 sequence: CASSKARTSGSEQFF. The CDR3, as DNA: TGCGCCAGCAGTAAGGCAAGGACTAGCGGGAGTGAGCAGTTCTTC.

The CDR3 DNA is TGTGCCAGCAGTTACTCTAGGGGACAGGATTTACATACGCAGTATTTT. This encodes CASSYSRGQDLHTQYF. V gene TRBV6-5 combines with J gene TRBJ2-3, with 8 bases aligning to TRBD1. V shed 0 bases, J shed 7 bases, and the junction held 9 bases outside the gene matches. Germline CDR1 MNHEY, CDR2 SVGAGI. This CDR3 spans 16 amino acids.